The sample holds a few counts of the clone carrying this TCR beta chain. Its antigen remains unknown. Just one base apart from a much larger clone, this may be a read error. The CDR3 does not end in the conserved phenylalanine or tryptophan, so this is likely a read error. The CDR3 extends over 10 amino acids. Looked up from germline, CDR1 is MDHEN and CDR2 is SYDVKM. Trimming removed 8 bases at V and 4 bases at J, with 5 bases between. These data belong to a study of glioma-infiltrating T cells. TCR alpha and beta CDR3 regions were amplified from RNA using iRepertoire nested multiplex PCR. Each CDR3 protein gets one entry after TCRdb re-called the multiplex PCR reads with MiXCR. The data show 150,000 to 200,000 distinct CDR3 sequences, approximately 30% seen once. Study outcomes and limitations: Tissue and blood shared very few CDR3 sequences. Above-expected tissue-blood divergence occurred in all gliomas, most in low-grade ones.

The receptor's source is a human donor with low-grade glioma or glioblastoma, undergoing nonglioma brain surgery, or in good health (not recorded which). The sample was glioma tissue, nonneoplastic brain tissue, or PBMCs (not recorded which). This chain joins TRBV28 and TRBJ2-5; the D gene is possibly TRBD2 (5 bases). CDR3 sequence: CASGRETQYL. The DNA of the CDR3 is TGTGCCAGCGGGAGAGAGACCCAGTACCTC.